Following are 22 T cell receptor beta chains from one sample sequenced in a study of cytomegalovirus exposure and HLA in healthy donors. Researchers ran the PCR with 60 Vbeta and 13 Jbeta primers. The table came from immunoSEQ multiplex PCR; TCRdb's copy has only in-frame clones and leaves some out. The sample lists around 200,000 clones, approximately 79% occurring once. The specimen was PBMCs. The receptors originated from a male donor in good health and CMV-seronegative.

This sequence joins TRBV10-3 and TRBJ1-3, with TRBD1 matching 7 bases. Per germline, CDR1 ENHRY and CDR2 SYGVKD. CDR3 length: 13 residues. Unmatched junction bases numbered 6, after V lost 10 bases and J lost 3 bases. The CDR3 region is CATSTGIGNTIYF. The CDR3 bases are TGTGCCACGTCGACAGGGATTGGAAACACCATATATTTT.

This clone was recorded a few times. The rearrangement joins TRBV23-1 to TRBJ2-3, with unresolved D. TRBV23-1 counts as an open reading frame of uncertain function. V was pared by 4 bases and J by 5 bases, with 13 bases between. The CDR3 has 14 residues. The CDR3 loop reads CASSPPRLGDTQYF. The CDR3 DNA reads as TGCGCCAGCAGTCCCCCCAGGTTGGGAGATACGCAGTATTTT.

V and J are TRBV5-8 and TRBJ2-7; tentatively, D is TRBD2 (6 bases). The CDR3 spans 14 residues. Trimming took 5 bases from V and 3 from J, leaving 15 bases between them. Germline-derived CDR1 and CDR2 are SGHTS and YDEGEE. CDR3 nucleotide sequence: TGTGCCAGCAGGCGTCCGGGGGATGTCTACGAGCAGTACTTC. Protein sequence: CASRRPGDVYEQYF. The whole variable domain, filled in from reference TRBV5-8 and TRBJ2-7, reads EAGVTQSPTHLIKTRGQQATLRCSPISGHTSVYWYQQALGLGLQFLLWYDEGEERNRGNFPPRFSGRQFPNYSSELNVNALELEDSALYLCASRRPGDVYEQYFGPGTRLTVT.

This chain joins TRBV20-1 and TRBJ1-2; D remains unclear. The germline V gene has CDR1 DFQATT and CDR2 SNEGSKA (reference sequence). V was trimmed by 0 bases and J by 11 bases, leaving 10 bases between them. The CDR3 loop spans 11 amino acids. The CDR3 sequence: CSARDQEVYTF. In DNA form, the CDR3 reads TGCAGTGCTAGAGATCAGGAGGTATACACCTTC.

The DNA of the CDR3 is TGTGCCAGCAGTGATGGGGGACAGGGGGCGCGTGAAGCTTTCTTT. Its translation is CASSDGGQGAREAFF. The gene calls are TRBV6-1 and TRBJ1-1; TRBD1 agrees at 12 bases. V lost 3 bases to trimming and J lost 7 bases; unmatched junction nucleotides: 6. CDR3 size: 15 residues. The germline V gene encodes CDR1 MNHNS and CDR2 SASEGT.

The V call is TRBV28, the J call TRBJ1-1; 8 bases align to TRBD1. This CDR3 region has 13 residues. J lost 0 bases, V lost 11 bases, and 5 bases had no gene match. The V gene's germline CDR1 is MDHEN and CDR2 SYDVKM. CDR3 sequence (DNA): TGTGCCGGGACAGGCCGCATGAACACTGAAGCTTTCTTT. Translating it yields CAGTGRMNTEAFF.

The chain has TRBV4-3 and TRBJ2-5; 13 bases line up with TRBD2. CDR1 and CDR2 from the germline V gene are LGHNA and YSLEER. V gave up 0 bases and J gave up 5 bases; unmatched junction bases: 0. This CDR3 has 15 amino acids. As DNA, the CDR3 is TGCGCCAGCAGCCAAGAGACTAGCGGGGGGGAGACCCAGTACTTC. This gives the protein CASSQETSGGETQYF.

This clone was seen a single time. The genes are TRBV21-1 and TRBJ2-3; TRBD2 is the table's D call and was not checked against the DNA. TRBV21-1 is an annotated pseudogene. The CDR3 covers 18 residues. CDR3 DNA: TGTGCCAGCAGCAAGGGCCTCTGCGGGGAAACTAGCACAGATACGCAGTATTTT. Translated, it gives CASSKGLCGETSTDTQYF.

The genes are TRBV2 and TRBJ2-7; D possibly corresponds to TRBD1 (6 bases). V was pared by 5 bases and J by 5 bases, with 10 bases between. Germline lookup yields CDR1 SNHLY and CDR2 FYNNEI. CDR3 size: 12 residues. CDR3 residues: CASSSDRNEQYF. CDR3 DNA: TGTGCCAGCAGTTCTGACAGGAACGAGCAGTACTTC. Combining the CDR3 with reference TRBV2 and TRBJ2-7 gives the whole variable domain EPEVTQTPSHQVTQMGQEVILRCVPISNHLYFYWYRQILGQKVEFLVSFYNNEISEKSEIFDDQFSVERPDGSNFTLKIRSTKLEDSAMYFCASSSDRNEQYFGPGTRLTVT.

The chain joins TRBV2 to TRBJ2-7; D is possibly TRBD2 (6 bases). V lost 7 bases and J 7 bases, leaving 20 bases between the germline ends. The CDR3 length is 14 residues. Germline values: CDR1 SNHLY, CDR2 FYNNEI. The CDR3 sequence is CASILTGSLGEQYF. CDR3 nucleotide sequence: TGTGCCAGCATCTTAACCGGGAGTCTGGGTGAGCAGTACTTC. The variable domain in full, completed from reference TRBV2 and TRBJ2-7, reads EPEVTQTPSHQVTQMGQEVILRCVPISNHLYFYWYRQILGQKVEFLVSFYNNEISEKSEIFDDQFSVERPDGSNFTLKIRSTKLEDSAMYFCASILTGSLGEQYFGPGTRLTVT.

The chain uses TRBV6-5 and TRBJ2-2; D is ambiguous. Germline lookup yields CDR1 MNHEY and CDR2 SVGAGI. Trimming took 4 bases from V and 4 from J, leaving 4 bases between them. The CDR3 is 12 amino acids. In DNA form, the CDR3 reads TGTGCCAGCAGTTTCCTCACCGGGGAGCTGTTTTTT. Translation: CASSFLTGELFF.

The chain links TRBV7-9 to TRBJ2-3, with D possibly being TRBD1 (5 bases). V was clipped by 4 bases and J by 4 bases, with 15 bases between them. Germline-derived CDR1 and CDR2 are SEHNR and FQNEAQ (reference sequence). This CDR3 has 15 residues. This CDR3 reads CASSSGRNVPDTQYF. CDR3 DNA: TGTGCCAGCAGCTCAGGGCGGAACGTCCCAGATACGCAGTATTTT.

There are a few counts of this clone. This rearrangement joins TRBV7-9 to TRBJ1-5; a weak D match, TRBD1 (6 bases). This CDR3 contains 13 residues. Trimming removed 3 bases at V and 5 bases at J, with 8 bases between. CDR1 and CDR2 from the germline V gene are SEHNR and FQNEAQ (reference sequence). This chain's CDR3 is CASSFRGDQPQHF. CDR3 nucleotides: TGTGCCAGCAGCTTCAGGGGAGATCAGCCCCAGCATTTT.

This chain connects TRBV5-5 to TRBJ1-5; the match to TRBD1 covers 9 bases. V gave up 3 bases and J gave up 1 base; unmatched junction bases: 5. Germline-derived CDR1 and CDR2 are SGHKS and YYEKEE (reference sequence). This CDR3 is built from 16 residues. CDR3 sequence reads: CASSSTGGKSNQPQHF. CDR3 DNA sequence: TGTGCCAGCAGCTCCACAGGGGGCAAAAGCAATCAGCCCCAGCATTTT.

This sequence joins TRBV9 and TRBJ1-5; 8 nucleotides align to TRBD1. Germline V gene sequence: CDR1 SGDLS, CDR2 YYNGEE. The CDR3 loop spans 13 amino acids. V lost 3 bases, J lost 5 bases, and 1 base stayed unmatched. Written as DNA, the CDR3 is TGTGCCAGCAGCGCGGACAGGGATCAGCCCCAGCATTTT. Translating gives CASSADRDQPQHF.

This chain links TRBV7-2 with TRBJ1-5; 9 bases match TRBD1. V dropped 1 base and J dropped 7; count of bases not matched to a gene: 8. This CDR3 is built from 16 residues. In germline, CDR1 is SGHTA, CDR2 FQGNSA. The DNA for the CDR3 is TGTGCCAGCAGCTTAGTAACAGGGGGCGCAGGACAGCCCCAGCATTTT. Translated: CASSLVTGGAGQPQHF.

A few counts support this clone. The gene calls are TRBV5-4 and TRBJ2-3; D unclear. CDR1 SGHNT and CDR2 YYREEE come from the germline V gene (reference sequence). V was cut by 4 bases and J by 2 bases, with 11 bases left in between. The length of the CDR3 is 14 residues. CDR3 protein: CASSQRSDTDTQYF. The CDR3 nucleotides read TGTGCCAGCAGCCAAAGGAGTGACACAGATACGCAGTATTTT. Together with reference TRBV5-4 and TRBJ2-3, the CDR3 gives the full variable domain: ETGVTQSPTHLIKTRGQQVTLRCSSQSGHNTVSWYQQALGQGPQFIFQYYREEENGRGNFPPRFSGLQFPNYSSELNVNALELDDSALYLCASSQRSDTDTQYFGPGTRLTVL.

The chain couples TRBV6-5 to TRBJ2-5, with 8 bases aligning to TRBD2. The CDR3 is 16 residues long. With V trimmed by 2 bases and J by 5 bases, 10 bases remained unmatched. Germline CDR1 reads MNHEY; CDR2 reads SVGAGI. The CDR3 loop is CASSYPTGGAKETQYF. The CDR3 nucleotides are TGTGCCAGCAGTTACCCGACGGGGGGGGCGAAGGAGACCCAGTACTTC.

V and J are TRBV28 and TRBJ2-5; possible D gene TRBD2, 6 bases. V was trimmed by 7 bases and J by 5 bases, leaving 11 bases between them. This CDR3 has 12 residues. Germline V gene sequence: CDR1 MDHEN, CDR2 SYDVKM. The CDR3 DNA sequence: TGTGCCAGCAACGGGGGAGTGGAGACCCAGTACTTC. Its protein is CASNGGVETQYF. Filled out from reference TRBV28 and TRBJ2-5, the complete variable domain reads DVKVTQSSRYLVKRTGEKVFLECVQDMDHENMFWYRQDPGLGLRLIYFSYDVKMKEKGDIPEGYSVSREKKERFSLILESASTNQTSMYLCASNGGVETQYFGPGTRLLVL.

The rearrangement links TRBV4-3 to TRBJ2-7; 7 bases match TRBD1. Trimming took 4 bases from V and 3 from J; bases not matched to a gene: 9. The CDR3 runs 15 residues. Per germline, CDR1 LGHNA and CDR2 YSLEER. The CDR3 spells CASSRRTGGFYEQYF. The CDR3 DNA is TGCGCCAGCAGCCGACGGACAGGAGGCTTCTACGAGCAGTACTTC.

The chain joins TRBV4-1 to TRBJ2-7; possible D gene TRBD2, 6 bases. With 1 base removed from V and 2 bases from J, the gap between germline ends came to 15 bases. CDR1 MGHRA and CDR2 YSYEKL come from the germline V gene. This CDR3 comprises 16 residues. For the CDR3, the DNA is TGCGCCAGCAGCCAAGGGCGGGGTTCGGCCACCTACGAGCAGTACTTC. It yields the protein CASSQGRGSATYEQYF.

The chain combines TRBV7-2 with TRBJ1-1; the D gene is possibly TRBD1 (5 bases). The length of the CDR3 is 13 residues. Trimming left V 4 bases short and J 7 bases short, with 13 bases between. Germline CDR1 SGHTA, CDR2 FQGNSA. CDR3 bases: TGTGCCAGCAGCTACCGACAGTCTCTTGAAGCTTTCTTT. Amino acids: CASSYRQSLEAFF.